This T cell receptor (beta chain) comes out of a study of T cell responses to AZD1222 COVID-19 vaccine (dated by TCRdb to the early 2020s). A note on the overall study: A total of 233 trial participants underwent TCR sequencing, of whom about 210 received two doses of AZD1222 and some 25 received two doses of the MenACWY control vaccine. Trial participants were enrolled by age into 18-55, 56-69 and 70-plus year subgroups, with around 150, 28 and 57 TCR-sequenced participants respectively.

The label giving this sample's time point can be read as: about 28 days (+/-7) after the second vaccine dose. Because spike-specific TCR depth and breadth did not differ between the two schedules, AZD1222 recipients who got a second dose at roughly 4 weeks were pooled with those who got a second dose at roughly 12 weeks. Vaccinee samples came from UK trials COV001 and COV002, including a single-blind randomized controlled phase 2/3 trial of AZD1222 (ChAdOx1 nCoV-19) in healthy adults. Trial participant PBMC samples were collected at day 0 and day 28 after the second dose for TCRbeta chain sequencing. This clone turned up a few times. The antigen this receptor binds is unknown. Base-call qualities are not available, and no considerably larger clone is one nucleotide away. Other DNA sequences within the sample encode an identical CDR3. The CDR3 regions of human TCRbeta chains were analyzed by immunosequencing. The study's processing was this. TCRs in the repertoires were matched against a reference library of SARS-CoV-2-specific TCRs that had been generated with the MIRA antigen-specificity platform. Breadth was defined as the fraction of unique TCRs that were SARS-CoV-2-associated. Depth was defined as the fraction of total T cells that were SARS-CoV-2-associated. Each spike-specific TCR was assigned to its reactive spike region and to a CD4 or CD8 class using the MIRA data. Log10-transformed breadth and depth values were compared by one-way ANOVA with Sidak's multiple comparisons tests. Held by TCRdb, this immuneACCESS table contains in-frame sequences only and omits some clones. Under half of the omission traces to an unresolved V gene where checked; the cause of the rest is unknown. V, J and clone size were drawn from that table, and D and trimming were deduced from the DNA. Present in this sample are 100,000 to 150,000 clones, more than 65% of which were seen just once. The ten most abundant clones make up about 25% of the sample.

What the research found in general, with its limitations: In the small 56-69-year group, the increase in depth fell short of significance, most likely because of low power. After two AZD1222 doses, both the breadth and the depth of spike-specific TCRs were significantly higher than at day 0 and than in MenACWY recipients. Vaccine-associated CD4 TCRs spanned the whole spike protein, with dominant responses in regions 160-218 and 743-854. Nearly half of unique spike-specific TCRs reportedly recognized epitopes outside regions mutated in the B.1.351 and B.1.1.7 variants. Most participants were white British and females outnumbered males, and the authors suggested that clonal diversity may have been underestimated. No day 14 peak-response samples were available, so repertoires were characterized only after the peak T cell response. Conclusions about previously exposed vaccinees were limited because only a handful of AZD1222 recipients were SARS-CoV-2 seropositive at baseline.

CDR3 length: 14 amino acids, cysteine to phenylalanine. Only the CDR3 DNA is retained, 42 bases long and in frame from the first base. V is cut by 1 base and J by 2 bases, and the space between the germline ends is 7 bases. CDR1 LGHNT and CDR2 FRNRAP were looked up in the germline V gene. This TCR derives from an adult who received the AZD1222 COVID-19 vaccine. This sample comprised peripheral blood, obtained 28 days after the second AZD1222 dose. The V and J genes are TRBV12-5 and TRBJ2-3; a tentative D match to TRBD1 spans 6 bases. The CDR3 reads as follows: CASGLGTDTDTQYF. In nucleotide form, the sequence is TGTGCTAGTGGTTTGGGGACAGACACAGATACGCAGTATTTT.